This T cell receptor beta chain was sequenced in a study of CD8+CD57+ T cells in acquired aplastic anemia. General study points: Between the patient and control groups, CD8+ Simpson's diversity did not differ significantly.

The study profiled TCR beta VDJ and CDR3 using genomic DNA as template. TCRdb reprocessed the reads via MiXCR and lists one record per CDR3 protein. The sample has 100,000 to 150,000 distinct CDR3 sequences, approximately 41% seen once; the top ten hold around 2.5%. A remark on this clonotype: The target antigen is unknown.

The authors sequenced patients whose flow cytometry had shown CD8+CD57+ cell expansion. The enrolled patients all had severe acquired aplastic anemia. CDR3 length: 14 amino acids. In germline, CDR1 is LNHDA, CDR2 SQIVND (reference sequence). The V end lost 5 bases, the J end lost 1 base, and 11 bases lay between the germline ends. The origin of this receptor is a human donor with aplastic anemia. The chain joins TRBV19 to TRBJ1-1; tentatively, D is TRBD1 (5 bases). The sample comprised sorted CD4+, CD8+, or CD8+CD57+ T cells (not recorded which) from PBMCs. The CDR3 reads CASSGPGPNTEAFF. The CDR3 DNA follows: TGTGCCAGTAGTGGACCGGGACCGAACACTGAAGCTTTCTTT.